A selection of T cell receptor beta chains follows, all from one sample in a study of blood T cell repertoires in COVID-19. Data came from immunoSEQ multiplex PCR; TCRdb stores just in-frame clones and leaves some out. The table records approximately 130,000 clones, about 83% of them present only once. Sequenced: peripheral blood. The receptors here all came from a human donor in a cohort sampled during active COVID-19. Each CDR3 is given with its conserved first and last residue. Fields, in order: V gene, clone size, D gene, J gene, CDR3 protein, CDR3 DNA. D genes are given only for firm matches. Clone size appears in some rows only: once, few, many, or a class for an expanded clone.

v_gene: TRBV19; abundance: few; d_gene: TRBD1; j_gene: TRBJ1-2; CDR3aa: CASTRQGDVYGYTF; CDR3nt: TGTGCCAGTACTCGACAGGGCGACGTCTATGGCTACACCTTC
v_gene: TRBV10-3; abundance: NA; d_gene: NA; j_gene: TRBJ2-7; CDR3aa: CAISEVSDEQYF; CDR3nt: TGTGCCATCAGTGAGGTTAGTGACGAGCAGTACTTC
v_gene: TRBV10-2; abundance: NA; d_gene: NA; j_gene: TRBJ2-3; CDR3aa: CASSDRGPPRQTQYF; CDR3nt: TGCGCCAGCAGTGACCGAGGCCCGCCGCGGCAGACGCAGTATTTT
v_gene: TRBV5-1; abundance: NA; d_gene: TRBD1; j_gene: TRBJ2-3; CDR3aa: CASRPRQGVYGTQYF; CDR3nt: TGCGCCAGCAGACCCCGACAGGGCGTCTACGGGACGCAGTATTTT
v_gene: TRBV5-1; abundance: NA; d_gene: NA; j_gene: TRBJ1-3; CDR3aa: CASRGPSGNTIYF; CDR3nt: TGCGCCAGCAGGGGCCCTTCTGGAAACACCATATATTTT
v_gene: TRBV23-1; abundance: NA; d_gene: TRBD1; j_gene: TRBJ1-2; CDR3aa: CASSRLKGQGLYYGYTF; CDR3nt: TGCGCCAGCAGTCGTCTCAAGGGACAGGGCCTATACTATGGCTACACCTTC
v_gene: TRBV9; abundance: NA; d_gene: NA; j_gene: TRBJ1-3; CDR3aa: CASSVATTGNTIYF; CDR3nt: TGTGCCAGCAGCGTAGCGACTACTGGAAACACCATATATTTT
v_gene: TRBV5-1; abundance: NA; d_gene: NA; j_gene: TRBJ1-5; CDR3aa: CASSLGESGNQPQHF; CDR3nt: TGCGCCAGCAGCCTCGGGGAGAGTGGCAATCAGCCCCAGCATTTT
v_gene: TRBV5-4; abundance: NA; d_gene: TRBD2; j_gene: TRBJ2-3; CDR3aa: CASSLALAGGPDTQYF; CDR3nt: TGTGCCAGCAGCTTGGCGCTAGCGGGGGGCCCCGATACGCAGTATTTT
v_gene: TRBV7-3; abundance: NA; d_gene: TRBD1; j_gene: TRBJ2-1; CDR3aa: CASSAGTGAEQFF; CDR3nt: TGTGCCAGCAGCGCCGGGACAGGGGCCGAGCAGTTCTTC
v_gene: TRBV7-2; abundance: few; d_gene: NA; j_gene: TRBJ1-5; CDR3aa: CASNSGGNQPQHF; CDR3nt: TGTGCCAGCAACTCGGGAGGCAATCAGCCCCAGCATTTT
v_gene: TRBV5-4; abundance: NA; d_gene: TRBD1; j_gene: TRBJ1-2; CDR3aa: CASSSPGQLLNYGYTF; CDR3nt: TGTGCCAGCAGCTCACCGGGACAGCTCCTTAACTATGGCTACACCTTC
v_gene: TRBV19; abundance: NA; d_gene: TRBD2; j_gene: TRBJ2-3; CDR3aa: CARPSGTSEIICTDTQYF; CDR3nt: TGTGCCAGACCCTCCGGGACTAGCGAGATTATCTGCACAGATACGCAGTATTTT
v_gene: TRBV5-1; abundance: once; d_gene: NA; j_gene: TRBJ1-3; CDR3aa: CASTRQGSGNTIYF; CDR3nt: TGCGCCAGCACCCGTCAGGGCTCTGGAAACACCATATATTTT
v_gene: TRBV4-1; abundance: NA; d_gene: NA; j_gene: TRBJ2-2; CDR3aa: CTSSQSDTGELFF; CDR3nt: TGCACCAGCAGCCAGAGCGACACCGGGGAGCTGTTTTTT
v_gene: TRBV3-1/TRBV3-2; abundance: NA; d_gene: NA; j_gene: TRBJ2-7; CDR3aa: CASSQEDSRQISSYEQYF; CDR3nt: TGTGCCAGCAGCCAAGAGGACAGCCGCCAGATCTCGTCCTACGAGCAGTACTTC
v_gene: TRBV10-3; abundance: NA; d_gene: NA; j_gene: TRBJ2-1; CDR3aa: CAISRVAAADEQFF; CDR3nt: TGTGCCATCAGTCGAGTGGCAGCGGCCGATGAGCAGTTCTTC
v_gene: TRBV9; abundance: NA; d_gene: NA; j_gene: TRBJ2-3; CDR3aa: CASGLGRGGRTDTQYF; CDR3nt: TGTGCCAGCGGCCTAGGGAGGGGGGGCAGGACAGATACGCAGTATTTT
v_gene: TRBV2; abundance: NA; d_gene: NA; j_gene: TRBJ2-5; CDR3aa: CASSEAETQYF; CDR3nt: TGTGCCAGCAGTGAGGCAGAGACCCAGTACTTC
v_gene: TRBV5-4; abundance: NA; d_gene: NA; j_gene: TRBJ1-2; CDR3aa: CASSLARQIGYGYTF; CDR3nt: TGTGCCAGCAGCTTGGCCAGGCAGATTGGCTATGGCTACACCTTC
v_gene: TRBV5-6; abundance: NA; d_gene: TRBD2; j_gene: TRBJ2-7; CDR3aa: CASSTGGSYEQYF; CDR3nt: TGTGCCAGCAGTACGGGGGGGTCCTACGAGCAGTACTTC
v_gene: TRBV19; abundance: NA; d_gene: NA; j_gene: TRBJ2-2; CDR3aa: CASSIQGVAGELFF; CDR3nt: TGTGCCAGTAGTATACAAGGGGTGGCCGGGGAGCTGTTTTTT
v_gene: TRBV19; abundance: NA; d_gene: TRBD1; j_gene: TRBJ1-2; CDR3aa: CASRKQGADGYTF; CDR3nt: TGTGCCAGTAGGAAACAGGGGGCAGATGGCTACACCTTC
v_gene: TRBV6-1; abundance: NA; d_gene: NA; j_gene: TRBJ2-3; CDR3aa: CASSELGGATDTQYF; CDR3nt: TGTGCCAGCAGTGAACTGGGTGGGGCCACAGATACGCAGTATTTT
v_gene: TRBV4-1; abundance: many; d_gene: NA; j_gene: TRBJ1-4; CDR3aa: CASSRPTGVNEKLFF; CDR3nt: TGCGCCAGCAGCCGCCCGACAGGAGTTAATGAAAAACTGTTTTTT
v_gene: TRBV5-4; abundance: few; d_gene: TRBD2; j_gene: TRBJ2-2; CDR3aa: CASSLAKAGTGELFF; CDR3nt: TGTGCCAGCAGCTTGGCCAAAGCGGGAACCGGGGAGCTGTTTTTT
v_gene: TRBV5-4; abundance: few; d_gene: NA; j_gene: TRBJ1-4; CDR3aa: CASSLAGGANEKLFF; CDR3nt: TGTGCCAGCAGCCTGGCGGGGGGGGCTAATGAAAAACTGTTTTTT
v_gene: TRBV27; abundance: NA; d_gene: TRBD1; j_gene: TRBJ1-1; CDR3aa: CASSLSPGGHTEAFF; CDR3nt: TGTGCCAGCAGTTTATCCCCAGGGGGCCATACTGAAGCTTTCTTT
v_gene: TRBV9; abundance: NA; d_gene: TRBD1; j_gene: TRBJ2-7; CDR3aa: CASSVGTGPYEQYF; CDR3nt: TGTGCCAGCAGCGTGGGGACAGGGCCCTACGAGCAGTACTTC
v_gene: TRBV5-1; abundance: few; d_gene: NA; j_gene: TRBJ1-2; CDR3aa: CASSLESGSGYTF; CDR3nt: TGCGCCAGCAGCTTGGAATCAGGGTCTGGCTACACCTTC
v_gene: TRBV6-5; abundance: few; d_gene: NA; j_gene: TRBJ1-2; CDR3aa: CASSYAQGYGYTF; CDR3nt: TGTGCCAGCAGTTACGCACAGGGATATGGCTACACCTTC
v_gene: TRBV5-1; abundance: once; d_gene: NA; j_gene: TRBJ1-1; CDR3aa: CASSLDRGNTEAFF; CDR3nt: TGCGCCAGCAGCTTGGACCGGGGGAACACTGAAGCTTTCTTT
v_gene: TRBV18; abundance: few; d_gene: TRBD1; j_gene: TRBJ1-2; CDR3aa: CASSQGQVGGYTF; CDR3nt: TGTGCCAGCTCGCAGGGACAGGTCGGGGGCTACACCTTC
v_gene: TRBV7-2; abundance: few; d_gene: TRBD1; j_gene: TRBJ1-5; CDR3aa: CASSYRSGGRSNQPQHF; CDR3nt: TGTGCCAGCAGCTATAGATCAGGGGGAAGAAGCAATCAGCCCCAGCATTTT
v_gene: TRBV20-1; abundance: once; d_gene: TRBD1; j_gene: TRBJ1-3; CDR3aa: CSASETSKTGGTGNTIYF; CDR3nt: TGCAGTGCTAGTGAAACCAGTAAAACAGGGGGCACTGGAAACACCATATATTTT
v_gene: TRBV5-1; abundance: NA; d_gene: TRBD1; j_gene: TRBJ2-3; CDR3aa: CASSLGTGARGDTQYF; CDR3nt: TGCGCCAGCAGCTTAGGCACAGGGGCCAGGGGAGATACGCAGTATTTT
v_gene: TRBV7-9; abundance: NA; d_gene: TRBD2; j_gene: TRBJ2-5; CDR3aa: CASSQTSGAPGETQYF; CDR3nt: TGTGCCAGCAGCCAGACTAGCGGGGCGCCTGGGGAGACCCAGTACTTC
v_gene: TRBV11-2; abundance: NA; d_gene: TRBD2; j_gene: TRBJ2-1; CDR3aa: CASSLETSGGPIKYNEQFF; CDR3nt: TGTGCCAGCAGCTTGGAGACTAGCGGGGGGCCTATTAAATACAATGAGCAGTTCTTC
v_gene: TRBV11-2; abundance: NA; d_gene: TRBD1; j_gene: TRBJ2-7; CDR3aa: CASSSTGSYFLQYF; CDR3nt: TGTGCCAGCAGCTCGACAGGGTCATATTTCCTGCAGTACTTC
v_gene: TRBV19; abundance: NA; d_gene: NA; j_gene: TRBJ1-2; CDR3aa: CASSIGSVKNGYGYTF; CDR3nt: TGTGCCAGTAGTATAGGCTCGGTCAAAAATGGCTATGGCTACACCTTC
v_gene: TRBV30; abundance: NA; d_gene: NA; j_gene: TRBJ2-7; CDR3aa: CAWSERGEQYF; CDR3nt: TGTGCCTGGAGTGAAAGAGGTGAGCAGTACTTC
v_gene: TRBV6-5; abundance: few; d_gene: TRBD1; j_gene: TRBJ1-5; CDR3aa: CASSSTNRGPYQPQHF; CDR3nt: TGTGCCAGCAGTTCCACTAACAGGGGGCCCTATCAGCCCCAGCATTTT
v_gene: TRBV6-1; abundance: NA; d_gene: TRBD2; j_gene: TRBJ2-3; CDR3aa: CASSESGGGQDTQYF; CDR3nt: TGTGCCAGCAGTGAGAGCGGGGGGGGACAAGATACGCAGTATTTT